This record covers a single T cell receptor (beta chain). This sample was taken from a study of blood T cell repertoires in COVID-19. Study context: The study drew acute and convalescent COVID-19 samples from the United States, Italy and Spain. Sources were T cells, B-cell-depleted T cells, or PBMCs; the material itself was cDNA or gDNA.

Authors' analysis steps: Estimation of nucleated cell counts was performed using reference gene primer amplification. Sequencing was performed with immunoSEQ multiplex PCR; in TCRdb, only in-frame clones are kept and a portion is missing. The V and J calls and clone size come from that table; D and trimming were worked out from the DNA. The sample has 200,000 to 300,000 clones, 75% to 90% seen once; the top ten hold over 3%. The CDR3 runs to 18 residues. Trimming removed 0 bases at V and 2 bases at J, with 17 bases between. Germline CDR1 is LGHDT and CDR2 is YNNKEL (reference sequence). Input material: peripheral blood. This rearrangement joins TRBV3-1 (or the pseudogene TRBV3-2) to TRBJ2-1, with TRBD2 as a possible D gene (5 bases). This sequence originates from a woman younger than 45 who had recovered from COVID-19. The CDR3 DNA reads TGTGCCAGCAGCCAAGATAGCCCGGCCGGAGGTACCTACAATGAGCAGTTCTTC. Translating gives CASSQDSPAGGTYNEQFF.